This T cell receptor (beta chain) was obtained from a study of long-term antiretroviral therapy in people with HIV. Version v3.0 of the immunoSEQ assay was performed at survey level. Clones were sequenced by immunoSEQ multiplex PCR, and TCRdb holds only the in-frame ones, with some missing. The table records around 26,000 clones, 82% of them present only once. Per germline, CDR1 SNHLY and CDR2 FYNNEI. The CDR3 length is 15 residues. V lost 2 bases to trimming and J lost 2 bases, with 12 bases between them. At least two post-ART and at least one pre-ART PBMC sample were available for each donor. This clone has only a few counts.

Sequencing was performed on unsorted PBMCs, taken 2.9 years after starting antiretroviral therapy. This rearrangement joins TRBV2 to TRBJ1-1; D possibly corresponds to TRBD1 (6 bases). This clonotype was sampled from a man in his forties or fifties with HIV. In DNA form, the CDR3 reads TGTGCCAGCAGTGAATGGGGGGGCATAAACACTGAAGCTTTCTTT. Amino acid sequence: CASSEWGGINTEAFF.